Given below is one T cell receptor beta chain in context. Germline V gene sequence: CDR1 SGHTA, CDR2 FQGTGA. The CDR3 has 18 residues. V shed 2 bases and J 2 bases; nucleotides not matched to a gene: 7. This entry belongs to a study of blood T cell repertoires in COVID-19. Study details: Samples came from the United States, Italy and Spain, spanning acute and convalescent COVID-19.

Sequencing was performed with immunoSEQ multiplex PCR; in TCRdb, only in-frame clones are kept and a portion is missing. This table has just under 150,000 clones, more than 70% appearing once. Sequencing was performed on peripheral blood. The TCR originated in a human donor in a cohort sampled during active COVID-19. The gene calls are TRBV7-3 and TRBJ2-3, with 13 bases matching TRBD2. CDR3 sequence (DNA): TGTGCCAGCAGCTTAGGTGTAGGACTAGCGGGGGACACAGATACGCAGTATTTT. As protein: CASSLGVGLAGDTDTQYF.